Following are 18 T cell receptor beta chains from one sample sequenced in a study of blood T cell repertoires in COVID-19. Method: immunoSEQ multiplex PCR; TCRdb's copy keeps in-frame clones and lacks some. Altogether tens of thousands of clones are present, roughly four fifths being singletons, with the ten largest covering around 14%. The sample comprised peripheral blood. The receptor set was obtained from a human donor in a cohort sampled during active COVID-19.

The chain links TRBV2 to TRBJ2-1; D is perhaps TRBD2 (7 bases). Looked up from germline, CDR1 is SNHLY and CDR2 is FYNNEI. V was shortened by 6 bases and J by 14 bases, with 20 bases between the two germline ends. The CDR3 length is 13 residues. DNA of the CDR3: TGTGCCAGCAGCGGGGGGCTAGCGGTCAGTGAGTTCTTC. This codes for CASSGGLAVSEFF.

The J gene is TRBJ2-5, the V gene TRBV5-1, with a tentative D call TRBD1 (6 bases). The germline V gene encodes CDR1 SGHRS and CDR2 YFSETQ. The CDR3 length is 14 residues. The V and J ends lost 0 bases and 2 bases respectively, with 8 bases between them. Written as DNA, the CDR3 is TGCGCCAGCAGCTTGGGACAGGAACAAGAGACCCAGTACTTC. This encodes CASSLGQEQETQYF.

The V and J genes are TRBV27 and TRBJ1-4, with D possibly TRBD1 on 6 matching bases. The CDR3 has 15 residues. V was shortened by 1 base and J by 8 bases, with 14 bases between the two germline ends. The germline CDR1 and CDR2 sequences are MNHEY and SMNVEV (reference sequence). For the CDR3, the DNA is TGTGCCAGCAGTTTATATGGACAGAGGGAGGAAAAACTGTTTTTT. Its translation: CASSLYGQREEKLFF.

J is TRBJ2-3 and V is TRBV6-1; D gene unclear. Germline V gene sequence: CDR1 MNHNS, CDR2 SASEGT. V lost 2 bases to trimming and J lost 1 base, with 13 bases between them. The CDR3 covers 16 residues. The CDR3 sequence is CASSESPVRGTDTQYF. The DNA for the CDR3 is TGTGCCAGCAGTGAATCCCCGGTTCGGGGCACAGATACGCAGTATTTT.

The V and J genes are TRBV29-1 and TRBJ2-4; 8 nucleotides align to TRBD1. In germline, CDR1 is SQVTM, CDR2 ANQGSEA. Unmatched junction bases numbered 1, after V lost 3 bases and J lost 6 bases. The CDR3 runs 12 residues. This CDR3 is CSVDGQGNIQYF. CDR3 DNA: TGCAGCGTTGATGGACAGGGAAACATTCAGTACTTC.

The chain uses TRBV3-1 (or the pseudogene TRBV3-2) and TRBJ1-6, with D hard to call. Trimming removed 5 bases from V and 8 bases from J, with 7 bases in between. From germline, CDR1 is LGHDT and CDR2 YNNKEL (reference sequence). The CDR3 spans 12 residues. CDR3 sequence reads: CASSGRDSPLHF. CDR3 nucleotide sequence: TGTGCCAGCAGCGGGAGGGATTCACCCCTCCACTTT.

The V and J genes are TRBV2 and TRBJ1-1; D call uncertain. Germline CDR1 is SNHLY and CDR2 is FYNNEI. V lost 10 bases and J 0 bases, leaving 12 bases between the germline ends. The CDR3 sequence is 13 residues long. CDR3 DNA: TGTGCCACCCCCAGCGTCATGAACACTGAAGCTTTCTTT. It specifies CATPSVMNTEAFF.

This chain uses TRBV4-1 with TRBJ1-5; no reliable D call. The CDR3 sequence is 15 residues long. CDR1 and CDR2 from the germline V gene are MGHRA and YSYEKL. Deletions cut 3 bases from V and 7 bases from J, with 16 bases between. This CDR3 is CASSQVHRVGQPQHF. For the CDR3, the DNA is TGCGCCAGCAGCCAGGTACACCGGGTAGGACAGCCCCAGCATTTT.

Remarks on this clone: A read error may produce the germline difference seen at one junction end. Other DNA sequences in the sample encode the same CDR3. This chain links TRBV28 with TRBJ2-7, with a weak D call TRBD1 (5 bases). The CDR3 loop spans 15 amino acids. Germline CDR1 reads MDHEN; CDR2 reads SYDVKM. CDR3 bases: TGTGCCAGCGAAAACAGACAGTATCCCCTCTACGAGCAATACTTC. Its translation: CASENRQYPLYEQYF. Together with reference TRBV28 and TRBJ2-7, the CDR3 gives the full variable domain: DVKVTQSSRYLVKRTGEKVFLECVQDMDHENMFWYRQDPGLGLRLIYFSYDVKMKEKGDIPEGYSVSREKKERFSLILESASTNQTSMYLCASENRQYPLYEQYFGPGTRLTVT.

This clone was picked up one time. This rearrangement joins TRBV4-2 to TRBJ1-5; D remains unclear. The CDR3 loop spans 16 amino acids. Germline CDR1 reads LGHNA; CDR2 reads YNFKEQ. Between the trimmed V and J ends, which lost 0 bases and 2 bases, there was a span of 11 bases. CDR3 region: CASSQDLYGGNQPQHF. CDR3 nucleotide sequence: TGTGCCAGCAGCCAAGATTTATACGGTGGCAATCAGCCCCAGCATTTT.

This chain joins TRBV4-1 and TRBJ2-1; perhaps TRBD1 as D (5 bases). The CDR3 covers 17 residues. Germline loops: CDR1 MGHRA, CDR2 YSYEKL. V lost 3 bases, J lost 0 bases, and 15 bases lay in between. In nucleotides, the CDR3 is TGCGCCAGCAGCCATCCACGGACCGACAGCTCCTACAATGAGCAGTTCTTC. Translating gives CASSHPRTDSSYNEQFF.

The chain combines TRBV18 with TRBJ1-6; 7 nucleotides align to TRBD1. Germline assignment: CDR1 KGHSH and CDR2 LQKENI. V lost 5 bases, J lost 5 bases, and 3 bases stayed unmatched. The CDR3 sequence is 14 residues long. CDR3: CASSSQGDNSPLHF. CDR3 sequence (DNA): TGTGCCAGCTCATCGCAGGGGGATAATTCACCCCTCCACTTT.

For the CDR3, the DNA is TGTGCCAGCAGCGGGCCCCGGATGACAAACATTCAGTACTTC. Translated: CASSGPRMTNIQYF. The J gene is TRBJ2-4, the V gene TRBV5-8; D call uncertain. The CDR3 spans 14 residues. The V and J ends lost 4 bases and 6 bases respectively, with 14 bases between them. The germline gives CDR1 SGHTS, CDR2 YDEGEE.

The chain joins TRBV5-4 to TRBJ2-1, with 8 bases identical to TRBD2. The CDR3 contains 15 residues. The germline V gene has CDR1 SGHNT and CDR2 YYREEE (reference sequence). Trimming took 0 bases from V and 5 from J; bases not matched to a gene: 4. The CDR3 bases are TGTGCCAGCAGCTTGGGACGGGGGGGTAACAATGAGCAGTTCTTC. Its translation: CASSLGRGGNNEQFF.

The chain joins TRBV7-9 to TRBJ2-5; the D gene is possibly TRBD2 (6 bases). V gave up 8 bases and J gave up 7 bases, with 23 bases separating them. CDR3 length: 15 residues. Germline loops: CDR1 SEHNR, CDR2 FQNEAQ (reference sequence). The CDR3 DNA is TGTGCCAGCGAGGCGTCAGGGAGGTTGAAGGGGACCCAGTACTTC. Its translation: CASEASGRLKGTQYF.

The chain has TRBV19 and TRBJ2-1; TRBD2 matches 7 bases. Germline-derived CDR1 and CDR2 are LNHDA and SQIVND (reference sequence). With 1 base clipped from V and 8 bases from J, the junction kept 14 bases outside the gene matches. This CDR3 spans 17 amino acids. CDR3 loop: CASSIGTSRLPFHEQFF. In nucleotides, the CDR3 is TGTGCCAGTAGTATAGGGACTAGTAGGCTCCCATTCCATGAGCAGTTCTTC. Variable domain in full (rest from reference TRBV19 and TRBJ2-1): DGGITQSPKYLFRKEGQNVTLSCEQNLNHDAMYWYRQDPGQGLRLIYYSQIVNDFQKGDIAEGYSVSREKKESFPLTVTSAQKNPTAFYLCASSIGTSRLPFHEQFFGPGTRLTVL.

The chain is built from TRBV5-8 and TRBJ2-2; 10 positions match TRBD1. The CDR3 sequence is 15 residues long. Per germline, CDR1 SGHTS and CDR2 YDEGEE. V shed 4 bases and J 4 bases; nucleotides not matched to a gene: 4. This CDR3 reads CASSPGDRGTGELFF. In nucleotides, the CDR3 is TGTGCCAGCAGCCCCGGGGACAGGGGCACCGGGGAGCTGTTTTTT.

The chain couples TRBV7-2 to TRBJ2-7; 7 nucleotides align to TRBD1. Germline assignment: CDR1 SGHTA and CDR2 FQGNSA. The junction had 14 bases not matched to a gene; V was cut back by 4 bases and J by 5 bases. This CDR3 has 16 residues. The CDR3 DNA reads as TGTGCCAGCAGCTACTCTAGGGGGACAGCAGGGGACGAGCAGTACTTC. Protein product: CASSYSRGTAGDEQYF.